The following is a T cell receptor beta chain sequence with its context. The sample belongs to a study of blood T cell repertoires in COVID-19. Study information: Both acute and convalescent COVID-19 samples were obtained from the United States, Italy and Spain.

The junction had 9 bases not matched to a gene; V was cut back by 5 bases and J by 5 bases. The CDR3 runs to 15 residues. Germline V lookup: CDR1 MNHEY, CDR2 SMNVEV (reference sequence). Original processing notes: Amplification from reference gene primers served as the basis for estimated nucleated cell counts. Clones were sequenced by immunoSEQ multiplex PCR, and TCRdb holds only the in-frame ones, with some missing. The V and J calls and clone size come from that table; D and trimming were worked out from the DNA. The data hold some 370,000 clones, with 89% observed a single time. This chain connects TRBV27 to TRBJ1-2; 9 positions agree with TRBD1. The sample was peripheral blood. This clonotype originated in a man aged 35-49 years with acute or convalescent COVID-19. The CDR3 is CASSGGTGRGYGYTF. In DNA, the CDR3 is TGTGCCAGCAGTGGGGGGACAGGGCGAGGATATGGCTACACCTTC.